This T cell receptor (beta chain) derives from a study of blood T cell repertoires in COVID-19. About the research overall: Samples of COVID-19 (acute and convalescent) were obtained from the United States, Italy and Spain.

The CDR3 spans 16 residues. CDR1 and CDR2 from the germline V gene are SGHRS and YFSETQ. Trimming at V came to 3 bases and at J to 0 bases, leaving 2 bases not matched to a gene. Assay used: immunoSEQ multiplex PCR; TCRdb lists only in-frame clones, some missing. Of under 200,000 clones listed, approximately 88% were seen once; the top ten hold more than 6.5%. The chain couples TRBV5-1 to TRBJ2-2; 10 positions match TRBD2. The sequenced material came from PBMCs or T cells enriched from blood (not recorded which). This receptor was taken from a woman aged 45-65 years who had recovered from COVID-19. The CDR3 loop is CASSWTSGSNTGELFF. CDR3 coding DNA: TGCGCCAGCAGCTGGACTAGCGGATCGAACACCGGGGAGCTGTTTTTT.